Described below is a single T cell receptor beta chain sequence and its context. The antigen is unknown. This record comes from a study of T cell repertoires in cytomegalovirus infection. Study-wide findings and caveats: Predominance within the ex vivo response was attributable to HLA-C-restricted CMV-specific TCR beta clonotypes.

CDR1 is SGHVS, CDR2 FNYEAQ, per germline. With 3 bases clipped from V and 4 bases from J, the junction kept 9 bases outside the gene matches. CDR3 length: 18 residues. One entry per CDR3 protein results from TCRdb running MiXCR on the reads. The sample comprises 680,000 or so distinct CDR3 sequences, less than 40% of which are singletons, and about 2.8% rests with the top ten. The chain links TRBV7-6 to TRBJ2-1; 13 nucleotides line up with TRBD2. The sequencing input was PBMCs. This clonotype was obtained from a human donor in good health (CMV status not recorded). Some clones in this sample may be carry-over from other donors' samples. The CDR3 reads CASSFRLAGGLSYNEQFF. In nucleotides, the CDR3 is TGTGCCAGCAGCTTCCGACTAGCGGGGGGCCTTTCGTACAATGAGCAGTTCTTC.